The clone carrying this T cell receptor beta chain was found many times. The target antigen is unknown. The data belong to a study of CD8 T cells in ankylosing spondylitis. A quantitative 5'-RACE method, one with molecular barcodes, was used to make TCR beta libraries. MiXCR was run by TCRdb on the 5' RACE reads, yielding one entry per CDR3 protein. The sample gives 200,000 to 250,000 distinct CDR3 sequences, about 6.7% of which show up once; around 14% is in the top ten. CDR3 length: 13 amino acids. With 0 bases removed from V and 0 bases from J, the gap between germline ends came to 3 bases. Per the germline V gene, CDR1 is MNHEY and CDR2 is SVGAGI. Whole-study results and caveats: In peripheral blood, disease-linked CD8+ clones occurred at relatively low frequencies. According to the report, clones linked to the disease were significantly enriched in matched synovial fluid samples taken from ankylosing spondylitis patients. What appeared characteristic of ankylosing spondylitis blood was a TCR beta motif of fewer than ten highly homologous variants. Prior literature has documented some motif variants in synovial fluid and blood from reactive arthritis.

This chain joins TRBV6-5 and TRBJ2-7; D remains ambiguous. The TCR originated in a male donor with ankylosing spondylitis. Sequencing was performed on blood, either unsorted or a sorted T cell fraction (not recorded which). Written as DNA, the CDR3 is TGTGCCAGCAGTTACTCGCACTCCTACGAGCAGTACTTC. Its translation is CASSYSHSYEQYF.